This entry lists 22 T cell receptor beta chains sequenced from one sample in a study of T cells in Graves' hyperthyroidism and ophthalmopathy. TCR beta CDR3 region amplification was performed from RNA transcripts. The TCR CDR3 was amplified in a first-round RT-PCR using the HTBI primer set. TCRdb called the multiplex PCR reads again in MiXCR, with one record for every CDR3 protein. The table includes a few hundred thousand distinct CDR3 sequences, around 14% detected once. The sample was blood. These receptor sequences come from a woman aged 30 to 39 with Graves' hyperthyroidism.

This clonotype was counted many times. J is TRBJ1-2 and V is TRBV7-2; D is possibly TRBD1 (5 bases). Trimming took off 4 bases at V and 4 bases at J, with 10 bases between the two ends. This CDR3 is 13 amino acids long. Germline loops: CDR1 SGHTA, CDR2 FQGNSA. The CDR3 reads CASSSSGSYGYTF. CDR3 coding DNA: TGTGCCAGCAGCTCCTCAGGGAGCTATGGCTACACCTTC.

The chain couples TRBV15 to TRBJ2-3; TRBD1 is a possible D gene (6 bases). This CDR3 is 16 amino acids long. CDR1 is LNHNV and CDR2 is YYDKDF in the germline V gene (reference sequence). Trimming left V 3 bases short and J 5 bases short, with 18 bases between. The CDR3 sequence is CATSREQGQVGDTQYF. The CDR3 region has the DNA TGTGCCACCAGCAGGGAACAGGGACAAGTAGGAGATACGCAGTATTTT.

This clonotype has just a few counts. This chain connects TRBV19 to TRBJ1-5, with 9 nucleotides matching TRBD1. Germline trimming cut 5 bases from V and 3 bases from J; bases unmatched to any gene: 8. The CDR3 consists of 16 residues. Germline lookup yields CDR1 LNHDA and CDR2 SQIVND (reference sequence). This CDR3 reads CASSALTGGLNQPQHF. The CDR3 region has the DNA TGTGCCAGTAGTGCGCTTACAGGGGGCCTCAATCAGCCCCAGCATTTT. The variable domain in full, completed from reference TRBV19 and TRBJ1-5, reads DGGITQSPKYLFRKEGQNVTLSCEQNLNHDAMYWYRQDPGQGLRLIYYSQIVNDFQKGDIAEGYSVSREKKESFPLTVTSAQKNPTAFYLCASSALTGGLNQPQHFGDGTRLSIL.

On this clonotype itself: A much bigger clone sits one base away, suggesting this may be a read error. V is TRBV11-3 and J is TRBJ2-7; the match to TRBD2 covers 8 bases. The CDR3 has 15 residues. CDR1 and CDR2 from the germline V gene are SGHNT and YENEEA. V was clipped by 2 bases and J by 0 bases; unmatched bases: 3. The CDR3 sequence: CASSLLSGVSYEQYF. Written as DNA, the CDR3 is TGTGCCAGCAGCTTACTTAGCGGGGTCTCCTACGAGCAGTACTTC.

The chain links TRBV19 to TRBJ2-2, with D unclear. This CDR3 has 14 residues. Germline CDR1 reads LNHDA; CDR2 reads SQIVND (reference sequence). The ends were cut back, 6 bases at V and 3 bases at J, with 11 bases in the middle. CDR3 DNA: TGTGCCAGTAGACTCGATCCTCACACCGGGGAGCTGTTTTTT. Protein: CASRLDPHTGELFF.

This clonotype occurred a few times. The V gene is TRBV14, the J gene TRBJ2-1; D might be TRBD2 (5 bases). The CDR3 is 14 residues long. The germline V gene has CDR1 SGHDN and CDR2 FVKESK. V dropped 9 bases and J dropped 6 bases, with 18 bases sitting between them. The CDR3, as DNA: TGTGCCAGTCGACTTACGGGATTAGGCAATGAGCAGTTCTTC. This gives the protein CASRLTGLGNEQFF.

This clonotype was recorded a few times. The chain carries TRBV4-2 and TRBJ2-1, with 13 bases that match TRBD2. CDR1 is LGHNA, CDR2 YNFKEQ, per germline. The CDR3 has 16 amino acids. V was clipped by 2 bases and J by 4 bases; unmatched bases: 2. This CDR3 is CASSQRLAGGYNEQFF. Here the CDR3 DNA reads TGTGCCAGCAGCCAAAGACTAGCGGGAGGATACAATGAGCAGTTCTTC.

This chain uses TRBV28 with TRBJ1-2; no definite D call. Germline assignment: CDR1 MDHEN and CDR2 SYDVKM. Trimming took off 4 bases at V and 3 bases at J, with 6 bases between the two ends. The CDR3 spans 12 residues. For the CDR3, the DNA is TGTGCCAGCAGTTCCGCCGACTATGGCTACACCTTC. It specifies CASSSADYGYTF.

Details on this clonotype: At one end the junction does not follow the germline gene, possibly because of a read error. This CDR3 reads CTWSARRDRAHNEQFF. The DNA of the CDR3 is TGTACCTGGAGTGCACGCCGGGACAGGGCCCACAATGAGCAGTTCTTC. This chain uses TRBV30 with TRBJ2-1; 9 bases agree with TRBD1. The CDR3 consists of 16 residues. CDR1 is GTSNPN, CDR2 SVGIG, per germline (reference sequence).

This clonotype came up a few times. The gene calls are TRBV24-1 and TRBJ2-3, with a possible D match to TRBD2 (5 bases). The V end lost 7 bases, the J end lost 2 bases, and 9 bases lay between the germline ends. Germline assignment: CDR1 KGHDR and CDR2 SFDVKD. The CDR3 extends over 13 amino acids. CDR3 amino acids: CATRGSITDTQYF. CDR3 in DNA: TGTGCCACCAGGGGGAGTATCACAGATACGCAGTATTTT.

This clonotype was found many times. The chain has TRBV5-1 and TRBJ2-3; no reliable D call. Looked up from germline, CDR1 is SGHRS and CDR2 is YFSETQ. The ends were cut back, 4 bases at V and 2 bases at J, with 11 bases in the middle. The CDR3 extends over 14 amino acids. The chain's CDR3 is CASSTGASTDTQYF. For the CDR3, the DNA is TGCGCCAGCAGCACGGGCGCCTCCACAGATACGCAGTATTTT.

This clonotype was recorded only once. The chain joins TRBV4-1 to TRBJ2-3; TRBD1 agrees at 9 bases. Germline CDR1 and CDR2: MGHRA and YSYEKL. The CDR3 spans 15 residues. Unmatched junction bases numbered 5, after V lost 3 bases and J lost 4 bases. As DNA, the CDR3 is TGCGCCAGCAGCCATGCACAGGGGGCTTCAGATACGCAGTATTTT. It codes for CASSHAQGASDTQYF.

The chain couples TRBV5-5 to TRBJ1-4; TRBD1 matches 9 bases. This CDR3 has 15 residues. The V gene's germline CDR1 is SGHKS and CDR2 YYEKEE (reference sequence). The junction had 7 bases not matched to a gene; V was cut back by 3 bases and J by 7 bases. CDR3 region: CASSWAGTGREKLFF. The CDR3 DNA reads TGTGCCAGCAGCTGGGCCGGGACAGGGCGTGAAAAACTGTTTTTT.

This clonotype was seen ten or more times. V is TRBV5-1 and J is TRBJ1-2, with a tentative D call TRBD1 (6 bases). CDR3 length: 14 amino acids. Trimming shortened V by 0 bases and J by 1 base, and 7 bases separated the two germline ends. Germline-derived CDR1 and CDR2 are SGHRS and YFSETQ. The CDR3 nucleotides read TGCGCCAGCAGCTTGGGGGACATTAACTATGGCTACACCTTC. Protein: CASSLGDINYGYTF.

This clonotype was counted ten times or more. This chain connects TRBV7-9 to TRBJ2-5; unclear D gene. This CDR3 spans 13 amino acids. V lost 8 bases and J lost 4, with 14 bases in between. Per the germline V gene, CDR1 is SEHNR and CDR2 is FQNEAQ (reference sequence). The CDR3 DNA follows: TGTGCCAGCGGTAGGTCAGGACGAGAGACCCAGTACTTC. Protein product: CASGRSGRETQYF.

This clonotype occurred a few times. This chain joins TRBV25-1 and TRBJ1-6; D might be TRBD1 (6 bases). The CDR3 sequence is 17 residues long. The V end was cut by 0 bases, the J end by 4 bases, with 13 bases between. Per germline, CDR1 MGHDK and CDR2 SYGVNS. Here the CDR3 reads CASSEYGGTIYNSPLHF. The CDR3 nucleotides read TGTGCCAGCAGTGAATATGGTGGGACAATATATAATTCACCCCTCCACTTT. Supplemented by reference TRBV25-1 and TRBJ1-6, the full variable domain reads EADIYQTPRYLVIGTGKKITLECSQTMGHDKMYWYQQDPGMELHLIHYSYGVNSTEKGDLSSESTVSRIRTEHFPLTLESARPSHTSQYLCASSEYGGTIYNSPLHFGNGTRLTVT.

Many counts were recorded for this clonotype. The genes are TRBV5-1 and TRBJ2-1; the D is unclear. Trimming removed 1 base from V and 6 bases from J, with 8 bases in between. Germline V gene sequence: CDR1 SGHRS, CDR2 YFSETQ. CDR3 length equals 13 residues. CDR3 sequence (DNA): TGCGCCAGCAGCTTGCCGGGTTTCAATGAGCAGTTCTTC. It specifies CASSLPGFNEQFF.

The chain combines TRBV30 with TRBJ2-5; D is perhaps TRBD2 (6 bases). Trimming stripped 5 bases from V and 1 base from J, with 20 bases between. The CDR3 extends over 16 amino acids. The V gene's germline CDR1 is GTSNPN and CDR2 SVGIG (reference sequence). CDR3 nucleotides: TGTGCCTGGGATACCCTAGGGCTAGCGAGCCAAGAGACCCAGTACTTC. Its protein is CAWDTLGLASQETQYF.

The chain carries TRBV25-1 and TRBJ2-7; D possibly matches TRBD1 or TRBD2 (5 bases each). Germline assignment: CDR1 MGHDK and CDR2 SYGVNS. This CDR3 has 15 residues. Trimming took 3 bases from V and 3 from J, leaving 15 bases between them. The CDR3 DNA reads TGTGCCAGCAGTGAGCCCGGGACCCTTGGCTACGAGCAGTACTTC. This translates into CASSEPGTLGYEQYF.

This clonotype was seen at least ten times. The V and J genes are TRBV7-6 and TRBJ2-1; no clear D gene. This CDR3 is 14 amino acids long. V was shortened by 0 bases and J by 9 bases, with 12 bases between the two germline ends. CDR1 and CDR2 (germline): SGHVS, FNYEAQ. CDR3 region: CASSLAHSPSEQFF. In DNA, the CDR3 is TGTGCCAGCAGCTTAGCGCACTCCCCAAGTGAGCAGTTCTTC.

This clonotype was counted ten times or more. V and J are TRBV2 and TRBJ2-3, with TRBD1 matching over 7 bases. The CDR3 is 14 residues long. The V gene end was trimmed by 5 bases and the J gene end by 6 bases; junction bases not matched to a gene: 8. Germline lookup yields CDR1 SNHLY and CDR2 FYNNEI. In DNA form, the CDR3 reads TGTGCCAGCAGTTCTCGACAGGGCTGGGATACGCAGTATTTT. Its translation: CASSSRQGWDTQYF.

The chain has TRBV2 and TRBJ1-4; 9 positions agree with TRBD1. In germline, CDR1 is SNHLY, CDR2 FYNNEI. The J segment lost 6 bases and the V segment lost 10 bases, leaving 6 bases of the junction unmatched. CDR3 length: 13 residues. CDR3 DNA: TGTGCCACCACCGGGACAGGGTATGAAAAACTGTTTTTT. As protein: CATTGTGYEKLFF.